This TCR beta chain derives from a study of yellow fever vaccine responses in identical twins. Turning to this clonotype: Its antigen is undetermined.

Findings and limits, study-wide: Among the twins, the vaccine T cell response reportedly seemed partly convergent and partly personalized.

The CDR3 is 14 amino acids. The germline gives CDR1 PRHDT, CDR2 FYEKMQ (reference sequence). With V trimmed by 5 bases and J by 7 bases, 6 bases remained unmatched. TCRdb reprocessed the RT-PCR reads via MiXCR and lists one record per CDR3 protein. The table lists about 18,000 distinct CDR3 sequences, roughly two thirds of them singletons. This TCR was sampled from a young woman who received the yellow fever vaccine. The J gene is TRBJ2-7, the V gene TRBV13; 12 nucleotides agree with TRBD2. The source was T cells from blood (PBMCs), unsorted or a sorted subset (not recorded which), collected before or after yellow fever vaccination (not recorded which). The CDR3: CASSGLAGFSEQYF. Here the CDR3 DNA reads TGTGCCAGCAGCGGACTAGCGGGGTTCTCGGAGCAGTACTTC.